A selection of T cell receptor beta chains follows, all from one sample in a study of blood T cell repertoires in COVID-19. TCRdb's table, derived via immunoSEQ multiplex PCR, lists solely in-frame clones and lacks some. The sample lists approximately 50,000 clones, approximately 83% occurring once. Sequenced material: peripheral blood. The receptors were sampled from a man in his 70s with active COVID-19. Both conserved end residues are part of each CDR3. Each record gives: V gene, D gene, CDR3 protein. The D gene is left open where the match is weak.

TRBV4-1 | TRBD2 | CASSRDPGGSYNEQFF
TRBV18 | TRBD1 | CASSRTGQQETQYF
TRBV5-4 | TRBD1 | CASSRQWDSSTDTQYF
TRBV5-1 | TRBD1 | CASWVDRGNDSPLHF
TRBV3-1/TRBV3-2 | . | CASSQDTGPVGTQYF
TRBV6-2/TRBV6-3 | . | CASSYSGPGDGETQYF
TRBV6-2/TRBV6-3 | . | CASSYSGDSSYEQYF
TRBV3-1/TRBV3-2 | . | CASSRRGENEKLFF
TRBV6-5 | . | CASSYGTSPNYGYTF
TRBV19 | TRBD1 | CASSTDRGQETQYF
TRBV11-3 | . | CASSLGGLGETQYF
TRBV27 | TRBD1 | CASSPGTGSSTGELFF
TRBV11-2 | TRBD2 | CASSFTLAGYNEQFF
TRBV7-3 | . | CASSLAQGGTGELFF
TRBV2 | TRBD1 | CASSKDRALFGELFF
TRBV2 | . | CASSGANYGYTF
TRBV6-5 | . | CASSYSGGAGANVLTF
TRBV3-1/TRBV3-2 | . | CASSQVGGGGLSYNSPLHF
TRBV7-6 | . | CASGQGNTDTQYF
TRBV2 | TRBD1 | CASSGDRAGIWNSPLHF
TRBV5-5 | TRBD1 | CASSKDPGQPNQPQHF
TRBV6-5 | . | CASSRPGERNQPQHF
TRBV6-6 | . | CAHSKAVNQPQHF
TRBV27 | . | CASLSPLRGVAFF
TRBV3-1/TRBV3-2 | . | CASSQARCTEYEQYF
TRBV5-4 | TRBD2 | CASSLATGGSTDTQYF
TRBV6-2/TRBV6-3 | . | CASSYSTYEQYF
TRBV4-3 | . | CASRGGYGYGYTF
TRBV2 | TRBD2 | CATRRASGSTDTQYF
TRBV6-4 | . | CASSDSYRIDSPLHF
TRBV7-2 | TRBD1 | CASSFAGGYEQYF
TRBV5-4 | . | CASSLGTPRNTEAFF
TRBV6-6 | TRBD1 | CATGGDRGPGELFF
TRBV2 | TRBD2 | CASSDFGGGYYEQYF
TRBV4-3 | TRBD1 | CASSRQGAGTGELFF
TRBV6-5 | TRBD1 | CASKGDRGRSYEQYF
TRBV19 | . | CASSIDGGASGNTIYF